The clone carrying this TCR beta chain was observed at least ten times. Its target is unknown. MiXCR, applied by TCRdb to the 5' RACE reads, yields one record per CDR3 protein. The sample gives around 680,000 distinct CDR3 sequences, 8.5% to 9.5% of which show up once; approximately 0.89% is in the top ten. This specimen belongs to a study of identical twins. CDR3 length: 16 amino acids. Germline loops: CDR1 SGHAT, CDR2 FQNNGV. V lost 2 bases, J lost 2 bases, and 12 bases lay in between. Overall study findings and caveats: Where beta out-of-frame sequences were concerned, excess twin sharing was weaker.

The same data also went into a second study, on yellow fever vaccine responses in identical twins.

Sequencing was carried out using PBMCs. The chain has TRBV11-2 and TRBJ2-2, with TRBD1 as a possible D gene (5 bases). The sequence derives from a woman aged 18 to 35 in good health. Here the CDR3 reads CASSLLGRVNTGELFF. The CDR3 region has the DNA TGTGCCAGCAGCTTATTAGGCAGGGTCAACACCGGGGAGCTGTTTTTT.